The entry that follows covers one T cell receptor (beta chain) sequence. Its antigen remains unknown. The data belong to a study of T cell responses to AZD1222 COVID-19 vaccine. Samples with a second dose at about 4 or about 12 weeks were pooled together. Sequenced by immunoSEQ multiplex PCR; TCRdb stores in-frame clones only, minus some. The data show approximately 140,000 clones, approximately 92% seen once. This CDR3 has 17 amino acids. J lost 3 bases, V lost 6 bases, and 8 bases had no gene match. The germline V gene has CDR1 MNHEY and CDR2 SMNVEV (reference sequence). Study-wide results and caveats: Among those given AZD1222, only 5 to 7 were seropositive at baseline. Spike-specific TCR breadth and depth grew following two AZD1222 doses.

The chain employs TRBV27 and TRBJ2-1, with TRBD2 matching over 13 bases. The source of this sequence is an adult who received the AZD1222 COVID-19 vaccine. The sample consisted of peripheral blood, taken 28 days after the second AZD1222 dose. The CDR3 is CASRDGTSGTFYNEQFF. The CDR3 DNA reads TGTGCCAGCAGAGACGGGACTAGCGGGACCTTCTACAATGAGCAGTTCTTC.